The next 7 T cell receptor beta chains were all read from a single sample in a study of T-cell reconstitution after alpha-beta-depleted transplantation in children. A library of TCRbeta sequences, prepared with unique molecular identifiers, was generated. MiXCR, run by TCRdb on the PCR reads, gives a single entry per CDR3 protein. The repertoire consists of 300,000 to 350,000 distinct CDR3 sequences, with about a quarter occurring once and the leading ten covering 9.5% to 13%. The material was PBMCs, mostly from graft donor cells, obtained 180 days after TCRalphabeta/CD19-depleted stem cell transplant. These receptor sequences come from a male patient aged 10 to 17 who had a stem cell transplant for acute lymphoblastic leukemia, so the T cells may come from the graft donor.

The table lists this clonotype with a few counts. This rearrangement joins TRBV3-1 to TRBJ2-3; the D is unclear. In germline, CDR1 is LGHDT, CDR2 YNNKEL (reference sequence). V was pared by 1 base and J by 6 bases, with 14 bases between. The CDR3 spans 15 residues. Here the CDR3 reads CASSQVLWAPDTQYF. The DNA of the CDR3 is TGTGCCAGCAGCCAAGTTTTGTGGGCCCCGGATACGCAGTATTTT.

This clonotype was seen more than once but under ten times. The chain recombines TRBV29-1 with TRBJ2-5; TRBD2 matches at 15 bases. The CDR3 sequence is 15 residues long. Looked up from germline, CDR1 is SQVTM and CDR2 is ANQGSEA. After removal of 4 bases from V and 5 bases from J, the junction contained 5 bases not matched to a gene. CDR3: CSVGPGLAGGETQYF. The CDR3 DNA reads TGCAGCGTTGGGCCGGGACTAGCGGGAGGTGAGACCCAGTACTTC. Looking up the rest from reference TRBV29-1 and TRBJ2-5 gives the full variable domain: SAVISQKPSRDICQRGTSLTIQCQVDSQVTMMFWYRQQPGQSLTLIATANQGSEATYESGFVIDKFPISRPNLTFSTLTVSNMSPEDSSIYLCSVGPGLAGGETQYFGPGTRLLVL.

V usage is TRBV20-1 and J usage is TRBJ1-5; the D is unclear. V was pared by 3 bases and J by 1 base, with 10 bases between. The CDR3 spans 14 residues. CDR1 and CDR2 from the germline V gene are DFQATT and SNEGSKA (reference sequence). DNA of the CDR3: TGCAGTGCTAGTGGAGGTTGGAGCAATCAGCCCCAGCATTTT. Amino acid sequence: CSASGGWSNQPQHF.

This clonotype was detected ten times or more. V and J are TRBV5-1 and TRBJ2-3; D might be TRBD1 (6 bases). From germline, CDR1 is SGHRS and CDR2 YFSETQ. V was shortened by 7 bases and J by 2 bases, with 8 bases between the two germline ends. CDR3 length: 12 amino acids. This CDR3 is CASWDNTDTQYF. CDR3 nucleotides: TGCGCCAGCTGGGACAACACAGATACGCAGTATTTT.

This clonotype was counted only a few times. This rearrangement joins TRBV7-6 to TRBJ2-1; 11 positions agree with TRBD2. CDR3 length: 19 amino acids. CDR1 is SGHVS, CDR2 FNYEAQ, per germline. The V and J ends lost 1 base and 6 bases, in that order; junction bases with no gene match: 14. CDR3 sequence reads: CASSLGVVSGRAILNEQFF. The CDR3 bases are TGTGCCAGCAGCTTAGGTGTTGTTAGCGGGAGGGCCATTCTCAATGAGCAGTTCTTC.

V gene TRBV12-3 or TRBV12-4 combines with J gene TRBJ2-1, with 11 bases fitting TRBD2. This CDR3 has 15 amino acids. Germline trimming cut 5 bases from V and 6 bases from J; bases unmatched to any gene: 6. This CDR3 is CASSVLAGVINEQFF. In nucleotides, the CDR3 is TGTGCCAGCAGTGTACTAGCGGGAGTCATCAATGAGCAGTTCTTC.

The V call is TRBV6-1, the J call TRBJ2-7, with D tentatively TRBD2 (7 bases). Germline V CDR1 and CDR2: MNHNS, SASEGT. V gave up 7 bases and J gave up 4 bases, with 17 bases separating them. The CDR3 is 14 residues long. The CDR3 bases are TGTGCCAGCACCCTTTGGGGGGGCAGGTACGAGCAGTACTTC. As protein: CASTLWGGRYEQYF.